A selection of T cell receptor beta chains follows, all from one sample in a study of blood T cell repertoires in COVID-19. This table comes from immunoSEQ multiplex PCR, and its TCRdb copy is limited to in-frame clones, with some not included. Of roughly 190,000 clones listed, 85% to 90% are singletons. The sample comprised peripheral blood. The receptors come from a woman of 80 years or more in a cohort sampled during active or convalescent COVID-19. CDR3s include the opening cysteine and the closing phenylalanine or tryptophan. Each record gives: V gene, CDR3 length, D gene, clone size, J gene, CDR3 protein, CDR3 DNA. A D gene is named only where the DNA matches it firmly. Part of the rows lack a size; the others show once, few, many or a class for expanded clones.

TRBV28	17	TRBD1	-	TRBJ1-5	CASSRDSGRIRNQPQHF	TGTGCCAGCAGCCGGGACAGCGGGAGGATCCGCAATCAGCCCCAGCATTTT
TRBV27	15	TRBD1	-	TRBJ1-5	CASSRQGGGNQPQHF	TGTGCCAGCAGTCGACAGGGGGGTGGCAATCAGCCCCAGCATTTT
TRBV10-3	14	TRBD2	once	TRBJ2-1	CAISSGTTLGEQFF	TGTGCCATCAGCTCCGGGACTACCCTCGGTGAGCAGTTCTTC
TRBV5-1	16	TRBD1	-	TRBJ1-3	CASSPSGTGPGNTIYF	TGCGCCAGCAGCCCGTCGGGGACAGGGCCAGGAAACACCATATATTTT
TRBV28	18	TRBD1	few	TRBJ2-2	CASRYSPGTGYHTGELFF	TGTGCCAGCAGGTACTCACCGGGGACAGGGTATCACACCGGGGAGCTGTTTTTT
TRBV5-5	15	-	-	TRBJ2-3	CASSSPQGRTDTQYF	TGTGCCAGCAGCTCCCCACAGGGGAGGACAGATACGCAGTATTTT
TRBV4-1	15	TRBD2	-	TRBJ2-7	CASRNLGGLAHEQYF	TGCGCCAGCCGAAATCTCGGGGGACTAGCCCACGAGCAGTACTTC
TRBV5-1	15	-	-	TRBJ2-1	CASSLAYSSYNEQFF	TGCGCCAGCAGCTTGGCATACAGTTCCTACAATGAGCAGTTCTTC
TRBV5-6	17	TRBD2	few	TRBJ2-3	CASSALRTSGLSDTQYF	TGTGCCAGCAGCGCACTACGGACTAGCGGGTTGTCAGATACGCAGTATTTT
TRBV27	15	TRBD1	-	TRBJ2-7	CASSFSSGTGYEQYF	TGTGCCAGCAGTTTTTCCTCCGGGACAGGGTACGAGCAGTACTTC
TRBV29-1	14	-	-	TRBJ2-7	CSDQDREVVCEQYF	TGCAGCGACCAAGACCGGGAAGTAGTGTGCGAGCAGTACTTC
TRBV15	16	TRBD1	-	TRBJ1-5	CATSRVGQHYNQPQHF	TGTGCCACCAGCAGAGTGGGACAGCATTACAATCAGCCCCAGCATTTT
TRBV5-1	14	-	-	TRBJ1-1	CASSLVRGVTEAFF	TGCGCCAGCAGCTTGGTCCGGGGAGTCACTGAAGCTTTCTTT
TRBV4-3	14	TRBD1	-	TRBJ1-2	CASSQEQGYYGYTF	TGCGCCAGCAGCCAAGAACAGGGGTACTATGGCTACACCTTC
TRBV9	15	-	-	TRBJ2-5	CASSVALALQETQYF	TGTGCCAGCAGCGTAGCCCTAGCTCTGCAAGAGACCCAGTACTTC
TRBV21-1	14	-	-	TRBJ2-5	CASSKGLRWETQYF	TGTGCCAGCAGCAAGGGACTACGGTGGGAGACCCAGTACTTC
TRBV10-1	13	-	-	TRBJ1-1	CASRQTGNTEAFF	TGCGCCAGCAGGCAAACAGGAAACACTGAAGCTTTCTTT
TRBV18	16	TRBD2	-	TRBJ2-1	CASSLLAPGGSDEQFF	TGTGCCAGCTCGCTCCTCGCCCCGGGAGGGTCCGATGAGCAGTTCTTC
TRBV5-1	15	-	-	TRBJ2-3	CASSLGQGGGDTQYF	TGCGCCAGCAGCTTGGGACAGGGAGGAGGAGATACGCAGTATTTT
TRBV11-3	17	-	-	TRBJ2-5	CASSLVSLRRTRETQYF	TGTGCCAGCAGCTTAGTCTCTCTGCGGAGAACCCGGGAGACCCAGTACTTC
TRBV6-5	13	-	-	TRBJ1-6	CASFRGHNSPLHF	TGTGCCAGTTTCAGGGGTCACAATTCACCCCTCCACTTT
TRBV10-3	16	-	-	TRBJ2-6	CATETGWVAGANVLTF	TGTGCCACCGAGACAGGATGGGTCGCTGGGGCCAACGTCCTGACTTTC
TRBV30	15	TRBD1	-	TRBJ1-6	CAWTRGQDRNSPLHF	TGTGCCTGGACCCGTGGACAGGATCGTAATTCACCCCTCCACTTT
TRBV13	15	TRBD1	-	TRBJ1-1	CASSLGQGARTEAFF	TGTGCCAGCAGCTTAGGACAGGGGGCAAGGACTGAAGCTTTCTTT
TRBV2	15	TRBD1	-	TRBJ1-1	CASLQGALSETEAFF	TGTGCCAGCCTCCAGGGGGCGCTTTCGGAGACTGAAGCTTTCTTT
TRBV28	13	-	-	TRBJ2-2	CASSFEQTGELFF	TGTGCCAGCAGTTTCGAACAAACCGGGGAGCTGTTTTTT
TRBV27	14	-	few	TRBJ1-1	CASSAPGRDTEAFF	TGTGCCAGCAGTGCCCCCGGTAGAGACACTGAAGCTTTCTTT
TRBV10-2	16	-	-	TRBJ1-2	CASSESGLDPNYGYTF	TGCGCCAGCAGTGAGTCGGGACTGGACCCGAACTATGGCTACACCTTC
TRBV4-1	16	TRBD1	-	TRBJ2-2	CASSQQGATNTGELFF	TGCGCCAGCAGCCAACAGGGGGCCACGAACACCGGGGAGCTGTTTTTT
TRBV3-1/TRBV3-2	14	TRBD1	-	TRBJ2-6	CASSRQGAGDVLTF	TGTGCCAGCAGCCGACAGGGGGCTGGGGACGTCCTGACTTTC
TRBV5-6	16	TRBD1	-	TRBJ2-3	CASTQTGTGVADTQYF	TGTGCCAGCACCCAAACCGGGACAGGGGTTGCAGATACGCAGTATTTT
TRBV5-6	15	TRBD1	few	TRBJ1-1	CASSSRDRGQGEAFF	TGTGCCAGCAGCTCCAGGGACAGGGGGCAGGGTGAAGCTTTCTTT
TRBV11-2	10	-	-	TRBJ1-1	CASSLGRAFF	TGTGCCAGCAGCTTAGGCCGGGCTTTCTTT
TRBV11-2	13	-	-	TRBJ2-1	CASSPRINNEQFF	TGTGCCAGCAGCCCTAGGATTAACAATGAGCAGTTCTTC
TRBV2	16	-	-	TRBJ2-5	CASSEALSQGRETQYF	TGTGCCAGCAGTGAAGCGCTGTCCCAGGGCCGAGAGACCCAGTACTTC
TRBV6-5	16	-	-	TRBJ1-3	CASSSTHRRFGNTIYF	TGTGCCAGCAGTTCCACCCACCGGAGGTTTGGAAACACCATATATTTT
TRBV11-3	16	TRBD2	-	TRBJ2-3	CASSLVGTSDADTQYF	TGTGCCAGCAGCTTAGTCGGGACTAGCGACGCGGATACGCAGTATTTT
TRBV10-1	14	TRBD1	-	TRBJ2-1	CASSDRGLFDEQFF	TGCGCCAGCAGTGACAGGGGGCTGTTCGATGAGCAGTTCTTC
TRBV28	15	TRBD1	-	TRBJ1-2	CASSSDRVVNYGYTF	TGTGCCAGCAGTTCGGACAGGGTTGTTAACTATGGCTACACCTTC
TRBV7-9	14	-	-	TRBJ1-6	CASSPDTYNSPLHF	TGTGCCAGCAGTCCTGACACTTATAATTCACCCCTCCACTTT
TRBV27	12	-	-	TRBJ1-1	CASKRWDTEAFF	TGTGCCAGCAAGAGGTGGGACACTGAAGCTTTCTTT
TRBV19	15	TRBD1	few	TRBJ1-1	CAAARDRAPSTEAFF	TGTGCCGCGGCCAGGGACAGGGCCCCGAGCACTGAAGCTTTCTTT